The 7 T cell receptor beta chains listed next were all sequenced from one sample in a study of a mutant IDH1 vaccine in newly diagnosed glioma. Sequenced by immunoSEQ multiplex PCR; TCRdb stores in-frame clones only, minus some. The data contain about 52,000 clones, more than 85% of them singletons. These TCRs are of unknown antigen specificity. The time point is: week 11, during vaccination. With topical imiquimod, each dose of the vaccine consisted of 300 ug of mutant IDH1 20-mer peptide. This material consisted of PBMCs, taken from a glioma patient whose treatment included an IDH1 peptide vaccine. These receptor sequences come from a middle-aged man with glioma.

The chain carries TRBV4-3 and TRBJ1-1; no clear D gene. Trimming cost V 4 bases and J 1 base, with 10 bases left between them. CDR1 is LGHNA, CDR2 YSLEER, per germline. The CDR3 sequence is 14 residues long. CDR3: CASSRTPWNTEAFF. DNA for the CDR3: TGCGCCAGCAGCCGCACCCCATGGAACACTGAAGCTTTCTTT.

This chain joins TRBV21-1 and TRBJ2-5; the D call TRBD1 from the table was never checked on the DNA. TRBV21-1 is described as a pseudogene. This CDR3 has 12 amino acids. The CDR3: CASSKGAETQYF. CDR3 in DNA: TGTGCCAGCAGCAAGGGGGCTGAGACCCAGTACTTC.

The chain links TRBV27 to TRBJ2-2; 15 bases match TRBD2. Germline V lookup: CDR1 MNHEY, CDR2 SMNVEV (reference sequence). This CDR3 region has 21 residues. With V trimmed by 5 bases and J by 3 bases, 16 bases remained unmatched. CDR3 DNA sequence: TGTGCCAGCAGTCTCTACTCTCCGGGACTAGCGGGAGGAGGTGACACCGGGGAGCTGTTTTTT. Amino acids: CASSLYSPGLAGGGDTGELFF.

The chain couples TRBV7-6 to TRBJ2-7; the match to TRBD2 covers 14 bases. Germline CDR1 reads SGHVS; CDR2 reads FNYEAQ. J lost 0 bases, V lost 2 bases, and 12 bases had no gene match. This CDR3 has 20 amino acids. The CDR3 loop is CASSLLGRTSGRPVSYEQYF. The CDR3 nucleotides are TGTGCCAGCAGCTTATTGGGAAGGACTAGCGGGAGGCCAGTCTCCTACGAGCAGTACTTC.

The chain joins TRBV7-2 to TRBJ1-4; no definite D call. Germline loops: CDR1 SGHTA, CDR2 FQGNSA. The CDR3 loop spans 13 amino acids. Trimming removed 5 bases from V and 3 bases from J, with 7 bases in between. In nucleotides, the CDR3 is TGTGCCAGCAGCGCCTTTCCTAATGAAAAACTGTTTTTT. Its protein product is CASSAFPNEKLFF.

The J gene is TRBJ2-7, the V gene TRBV7-8, with TRBD1 matching over 8 bases. This CDR3 spans 14 amino acids. V lost 4 bases to trimming and J lost 3 bases; unmatched junction nucleotides: 5. Germline loops: CDR1 SGHVS, CDR2 FQNEAQ. The DNA of the CDR3 is TGTGCCAGCAGCTCGACTGGACAGGGCTACGAGCAGTACTTC. Its protein product is CASSSTGQGYEQYF.

The CDR3: CASSLIGGARFVNTEAFF. The CDR3 nucleotides read TGTGCCAGCAGTTTAATCGGAGGGGCCAGGTTCGTGAACACTGAAGCTTTCTTT. The rearrangement links TRBV27 to TRBJ1-1; D perhaps matches TRBD1 (5 bases). V was cut by 2 bases and J by 0 bases, with 19 bases left in between. This CDR3 region has 18 residues. Germline CDR1 MNHEY, CDR2 SMNVEV (reference sequence).